The 23 T cell receptor beta chains listed next were all sequenced from one sample in a study of blood T cell repertoires in COVID-19. Here immunoSEQ multiplex PCR was the method, and the copy in TCRdb shows in-frame clones only, minus some. The repertoire holds 95,000 to 120,000 clones, 88% seen once, with under 3% in the top ten. The sequenced material came from peripheral blood. These receptors were taken from a human donor in a cohort sampled during active COVID-19.

The chain uses TRBV28 and TRBJ2-6; 8 bases agree with TRBD2. Per germline, CDR1 MDHEN and CDR2 SYDVKM. The CDR3 has 15 residues. V lost 6 bases to trimming and J lost 3 bases; unmatched junction nucleotides: 4. This chain's CDR3 is CASSRTSSGANVLTF. The DNA of the CDR3 is TGTGCCAGCAGCCGGACTAGCAGTGGGGCCAACGTCCTGACTTTC.

The genes are TRBV29-1 and TRBJ1-5; 8 bases align to TRBD1. The CDR3 contains 13 residues. V shed 6 bases, J shed 7 bases, and the junction held 8 bases outside the gene matches. Germline CDR1 is SQVTM and CDR2 is ANQGSEA. The CDR3 nucleotides are TGCAGCGTCTCGGACAGGGCCAGACAGCCCCAGCATTTT. Protein sequence: CSVSDRARQPQHF.

The gene calls are TRBV4-1 and TRBJ1-4, with 7 bases that match TRBD1. Trimming at V came to 0 bases and at J to 8 bases, leaving 12 bases not matched to a gene. The V gene's germline CDR1 is MGHRA and CDR2 YSYEKL. CDR3 length equals 17 residues. The DNA for the CDR3 is TGCGCCAGCAGCCAAGACCCCGGACAGGTATATGTCGAAAAACTGTTTTTT. Translation gives CASSQDPGQVYVEKLFF.

This chain connects TRBV11-1 to TRBJ1-1; D gene ambiguous. Trimming cost V 2 bases and J 3 bases, with 4 bases left between them. CDR3 length equals 12 residues. Germline V CDR1 and CDR2: SGHAT, FQDESV (reference sequence). DNA of the CDR3: TGTGCCAGCAGCTTAACTGACACTGAAGCTTTCTTT. Residues: CASSLTDTEAFF.

This rearrangement joins TRBV4-1 to TRBJ2-2; D is possibly TRBD1 (6 bases). The germline V gene encodes CDR1 MGHRA and CDR2 YSYEKL. The CDR3 consists of 15 residues. The V and J ends lost 1 base and 4 bases respectively, with 10 bases between them. For the CDR3, the DNA is TGCGCCAGCAGCCAAGGGACAGACCTCACCGGGGAGCTGTTTTTT. It specifies CASSQGTDLTGELFF.

This chain connects TRBV5-1 to TRBJ2-7, with D tentatively TRBD2 (5 bases). Germline V CDR1 and CDR2: SGHRS, YFSETQ. This CDR3 comprises 12 residues. Deletions cut 5 bases from V and 3 bases from J, with 9 bases between. The CDR3 is CASRADGYEQYF. DNA of the CDR3: TGCGCCAGCAGAGCGGACGGCTACGAGCAGTACTTC.

The chain couples TRBV4-1 to TRBJ2-1; a possible D gene is TRBD1 (6 bases). The V end was cut by 0 bases, the J end by 6 bases, with 12 bases between. Germline CDR1 is MGHRA and CDR2 is YSYEKL. The CDR3 is 15 amino acids. The CDR3 DNA reads TGCGCCAGCAGCCAAGATCACAGGGTGGTCAATGAGCAGTTCTTC. It encodes CASSQDHRVVNEQFF.

In the case of this clone: This sample includes further DNA sequences coding for the same CDR3. This chain connects TRBV10-2 to TRBJ1-3; TRBD1 agrees at 7 bases. Germline assignment: CDR1 WSHSY and CDR2 SAAADI. This CDR3 region has 14 residues. Trimming cost V 4 bases and J 4 bases; bases outside gene matches: 4. This chain's CDR3 is CASSAGGGGNTIYF. The DNA of the CDR3 is TGCGCCAGCAGTGCAGGGGGAGGAGGAAACACCATATATTTT.

The chain combines TRBV18 with TRBJ2-2; D is possibly TRBD2 (6 bases). The length of the CDR3 is 15 residues. Trimming removed 2 bases from V and 2 bases from J, with 9 bases in between. Germline lookup yields CDR1 KGHSH and CDR2 LQKENI. The CDR3, as DNA: TGTGCCAGCTCACCATTGGGGGGAAACACCGGGGAGCTGTTTTTT. This codes for CASSPLGGNTGELFF. The full variable domain, completed using reference TRBV18 and TRBJ2-2, is NAGVMQNPRHLVRRRGQEARLRCSPMKGHSHVYWYRQLPEEGLKFMVYLQKENIIDESGMPKERFSAEFPKEGPSILRIQQVVRGDSAAYFCASSPLGGNTGELFFGEGSRLTVL.

The rearrangement uses TRBV7-9 and TRBJ2-4; 7 bases fit TRBD1. The ends lost 5 bases at V and 7 bases at J; junction bases unmatched: 11. The CDR3 spans 15 residues. Germline V CDR1 and CDR2: SEHNR, FQNEAQ (reference sequence). CDR3: CASSTPTGQANIQYF. The CDR3, as DNA: TGTGCCAGCAGCACTCCGACAGGGCAGGCGAACATTCAGTACTTC.

This chain uses TRBV27 with TRBJ1-2; the D gene is possibly TRBD1 (5 bases). V lost 1 base and J lost 4, with 13 bases in between. Germline-derived CDR1 and CDR2 are MNHEY and SMNVEV (reference sequence). There are 15 residues in the CDR3. CDR3 bases: TGTGCCAGCAGTTTATTGGGGCCAGTACGCTATGGCTACACCTTC. Amino acid sequence: CASSLLGPVRYGYTF.

This CDR3 reads CASSQEIPLRVNTGELFF. The DNA for the CDR3 is TGCGCCAGCAGCCAAGAGATTCCCTTGCGGGTGAACACCGGGGAGCTGTTTTTT. The V call is TRBV4-1, the J call TRBJ2-2; TRBD2 is a possible D gene (5 bases). This CDR3 region has 18 residues. The germline V gene has CDR1 MGHRA and CDR2 YSYEKL. Trimming shortened V by 0 bases and J by 1 base, and 15 bases separated the two germline ends.

The rearrangement joins TRBV5-1 to TRBJ2-7, with 11 bases identical to TRBD1. The V and J ends lost 5 bases and 4 bases, in that order; junction bases with no gene match: 8. CDR3 length: 15 residues. Germline V lookup: CDR1 SGHRS, CDR2 YFSETQ. The CDR3: CASSELGTGGYEQYF. Written as DNA, the CDR3 is TGCGCCAGCAGTGAGCTGGGGACAGGGGGTTACGAGCAGTACTTC.

In this sample, this clone turned up once. This sequence joins TRBV21-1 and TRBJ1-1; the table's D call TRBD1 went unverified against the DNA. TRBV21-1 is a pseudogene. The CDR3 runs 16 residues. CDR3 sequence reads: CASSKVRDSTNTEAFF. In nucleotides, the CDR3 is TGTGCCAGCAGCAAAGTAAGGGACAGTACTAACACTGAAGCTTTCTTT.

V usage is TRBV28 and J usage is TRBJ2-7, with 9 bases matching TRBD1. Germline V lookup: CDR1 MDHEN, CDR2 SYDVKM. V trimming: 4 bases; J trimming: 7 bases; junction bases outside the gene matches: 8. The length of the CDR3 is 14 residues. The CDR3 is CASSWGQGSREQYF. In DNA form, the CDR3 reads TGTGCCAGCAGTTGGGGACAGGGATCCCGAGAGCAGTACTTC.

The chain employs TRBV19 and TRBJ2-7; 8 nucleotides match TRBD2. This CDR3 comprises 15 residues. V shed 4 bases and J 2 bases; nucleotides not matched to a gene: 7. CDR1 and CDR2 from the germline V gene are LNHDA and SQIVND (reference sequence). CDR3 in DNA: TGTGCCAGTAGTAGCCTCGGGAGGGCGACCTACGAGCAGTACTTC. It specifies CASSSLGRATYEQYF.

The V gene is TRBV5-1, the J gene TRBJ1-1; D might be TRBD1 (5 bases). V shed 0 bases and J shed 12 bases, with 18 bases lying between them. CDR1 SGHRS and CDR2 YFSETQ come from the germline V gene. The CDR3 covers 14 residues. The chain's CDR3 is CASSLAGGGEAPFF. The CDR3 DNA is TGCGCCAGCAGCTTGGCCGGGGGAGGCGAGGCACCTTTCTTT. Full variable domain (outside the CDR3, taken from reference TRBV5-1 and TRBJ1-1): KAGVTQTPRYLIKTRGQQVTLSCSPISGHRSVSWYQQTPGQGLQFLFEYFSETQRNKGNFPGRFSGRQFSNSRSEMNVSTLELGDSALYLCASSLAGGGEAPFFGQGTRLTVV.

The chain has TRBV19 and TRBJ2-7, with a tentative D call TRBD2 (7 bases). The CDR3 has 15 residues. Germline V gene sequence: CDR1 LNHDA, CDR2 SQIVND (reference sequence). Trimming cost V 1 base and J 6 bases, with 16 bases left between them. The CDR3 here is CASSIVGGLEGEQYF. The CDR3 nucleotides are TGTGCCAGTAGTATAGTCGGGGGGCTAGAGGGCGAGCAGTACTTC.

The chain couples TRBV3-1 (or the pseudogene TRBV3-2) to TRBJ2-3, with a weak D call TRBD2 (6 bases). Germline V gene data show CDR1 as LGHDT and CDR2 as YNNKEL (reference sequence). Deletions cut 1 base from V and 3 bases from J, with 11 bases between. This CDR3 contains 15 residues. DNA for the CDR3: TGTGCCAGCAGCCAAGGTCCCGGGGGAACAGATACGCAGTATTTT. Encoded protein: CASSQGPGGTDTQYF.

The rearrangement uses TRBV14 and TRBJ2-1, with 10 bases aligning to TRBD2. The CDR3 totals 17 residues. Germline V CDR1 and CDR2: SGHDN, FVKESK. With V trimmed by 5 bases and J by 8 bases, 15 bases remained unmatched. The CDR3 loop reads CASSKGALAGAKDEQFF. CDR3 nucleotides: TGTGCCAGCAGCAAGGGGGCGCTAGCGGGGGCTAAGGATGAGCAGTTCTTC.

This clone appeared once. The chain employs TRBV5-1 and TRBJ2-5, with 9 nucleotides matching TRBD1. This CDR3 is 14 amino acids long. Losses at the gene ends were 7 bases for V and 3 bases for J; bases not matched to a gene: 7. Germline values: CDR1 SGHRS, CDR2 YFSETQ. CDR3 loop: CASDSGTGKETQYF. The CDR3 region has the DNA TGCGCCAGCGACTCCGGGACAGGGAAAGAGACCCAGTACTTC.

The chain recombines TRBV6-5 with TRBJ2-3, with D tentatively TRBD1 (5 bases). This CDR3 spans 14 amino acids. The ends were cut back, 6 bases at V and 3 bases at J, with 13 bases in the middle. The V gene's germline CDR1 is MNHEY and CDR2 SVGAGI. This CDR3 is CASRRPGQTDTQYF. The DNA for the CDR3 is TGTGCCAGCAGACGCCCAGGGCAGACAGATACGCAGTATTTT.

In this sample, this clone turned up a few times. The rearrangement links TRBV19 to TRBJ1-5; D is possibly TRBD1 (6 bases). The CDR3 is 13 amino acids. V dropped 7 bases and J dropped 11 bases, with 18 bases sitting between them. Germline V gene data show CDR1 as LNHDA and CDR2 as SQIVND (reference sequence). The CDR3 DNA reads TGTGCCAGTAATGGGGCGGCTTGGGACACCCAGCATTTT. Translating gives CASNGAAWDTQHF.